This T cell receptor beta chain was recovered during a study of CD8 T cells in ankylosing spondylitis. This clonotype was detected only a few times. TCRdb re-called the 5' RACE reads with MiXCR, one entry per CDR3 protein. The sample has 250,000 to 350,000 distinct CDR3 sequences, 20% seen once. With 1 base removed from V and 5 bases from J, the gap between germline ends came to 14 bases. Germline CDR1 reads SGHTA; CDR2 reads FQGNSA. This CDR3 is built from 15 residues. Sequencing was performed on blood, either unsorted or a sorted T cell fraction (not recorded which). This sequence originates from a male donor with ankylosing spondylitis or in good health (not recorded which). The J gene is TRBJ2-5, the V gene TRBV7-2; D is perhaps TRBD1 (6 bases). CDR3 loop: CASSLGLGARETQYF. The CDR3 nucleotides read TGTGCCAGCAGCTTAGGATTGGGGGCGCGGGAGACCCAGTACTTC.